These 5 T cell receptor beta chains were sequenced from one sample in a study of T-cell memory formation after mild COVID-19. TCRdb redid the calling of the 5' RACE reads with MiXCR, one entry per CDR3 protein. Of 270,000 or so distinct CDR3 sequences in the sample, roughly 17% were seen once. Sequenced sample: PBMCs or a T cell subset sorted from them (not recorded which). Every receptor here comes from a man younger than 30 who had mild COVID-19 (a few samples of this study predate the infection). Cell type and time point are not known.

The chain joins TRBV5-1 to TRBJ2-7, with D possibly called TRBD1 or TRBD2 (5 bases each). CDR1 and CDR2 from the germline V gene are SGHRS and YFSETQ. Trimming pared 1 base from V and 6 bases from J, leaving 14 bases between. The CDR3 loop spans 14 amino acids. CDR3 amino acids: CASSLSRDAFEQYF. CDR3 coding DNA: TGCGCCAGCAGCTTGAGTCGGGACGCCTTCGAGCAGTACTTC.

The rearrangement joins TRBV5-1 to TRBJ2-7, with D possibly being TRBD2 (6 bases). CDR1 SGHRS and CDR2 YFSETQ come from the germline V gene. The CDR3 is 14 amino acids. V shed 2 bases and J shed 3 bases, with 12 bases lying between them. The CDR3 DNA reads TGCGCCAGCAGCTTAGGGCAGGGAGGCTACGAGCAGTACGTC. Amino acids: CASSLGQGGYEQYV.

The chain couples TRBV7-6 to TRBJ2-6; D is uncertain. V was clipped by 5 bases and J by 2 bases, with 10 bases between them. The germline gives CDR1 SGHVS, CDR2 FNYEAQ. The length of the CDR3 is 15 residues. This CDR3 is CASSPLATGANVLTF. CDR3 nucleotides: TGTGCCAGCAGCCCTCTGGCGACTGGGGCCAACGTCCTGACTTTC.

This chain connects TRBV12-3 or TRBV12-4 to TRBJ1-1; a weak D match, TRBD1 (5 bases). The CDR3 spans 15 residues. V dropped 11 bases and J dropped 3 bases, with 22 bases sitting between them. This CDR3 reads CAGARGTPGDTEAFF. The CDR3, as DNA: TGTGCCGGGGCTAGAGGGACCCCTGGGGACACTGAAGCTTTCTTT.

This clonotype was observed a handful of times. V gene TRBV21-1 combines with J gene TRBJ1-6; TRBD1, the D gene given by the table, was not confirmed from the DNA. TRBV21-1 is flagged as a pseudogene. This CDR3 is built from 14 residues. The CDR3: CASSKGRGVSPLHF. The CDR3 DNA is TGTGCCAGCAGCAAAGGCAGGGGGGTTTCACCCCTCCACTTT.